These 15 T cell receptor beta chains originate from one sample sequenced in a study of control samples from healthy donors and cancer patients. Generated by immunoSEQ multiplex PCR, the TCRdb table keeps only in-frame clones and is missing some. The profile shows around 63,000 clones, about 89% of them singletons. The sample taken for sequencing was PBMCs. These receptors originate from a woman in her fifties or sixties with head and neck cancer.

The rearrangement uses TRBV28 and TRBJ2-3, with D perhaps TRBD1 (5 bases). Trimming took 5 bases from V and 7 from J, leaving 16 bases between them. The CDR3 spans 14 residues. CDR1 MDHEN and CDR2 SYDVKM come from the germline V gene. CDR3 sequence (DNA): TGTGCCAGCAGTCCCGGACACGGCAAGAATACGCAGTATTTT. Protein product: CASSPGHGKNTQYF.

CDR3 region: CASSSQGQETQYF. The CDR3 nucleotides are TGTGCCAGCAGTTCACAGGGACAGGAGACCCAGTACTTC. This rearrangement joins TRBV28 to TRBJ2-5; 7 positions agree with TRBD1. The CDR3 contains 13 residues. The V gene's germline CDR1 is MDHEN and CDR2 SYDVKM. The V and J ends lost 4 bases and 5 bases, in that order; junction bases with no gene match: 4.

The chain carries TRBV30 and TRBJ1-1, with D uncertain. The CDR3 contains 12 residues. The V and J ends lost 2 bases and 7 bases respectively, with 11 bases between them. Germline CDR1 is GTSNPN and CDR2 is SVGIG (reference sequence). CDR3 amino acids: CAWSNTDLEAFF. CDR3 DNA: TGTGCCTGGAGTAACACGGACCTTGAAGCTTTCTTT.

V is TRBV9 and J is TRBJ2-2; no reliable D call. Trimming took 0 bases from V and 0 from J, leaving 9 bases between them. CDR1 is SGDLS and CDR2 is YYNGEE in the germline V gene. The CDR3 is 16 residues long. The DNA for the CDR3 is TGTGCCAGCAGCGTAGTCGTAGGCCCGAACACCGGGGAGCTGTTTTTT. Its translation: CASSVVVGPNTGELFF.

The CDR3 reads CASTPGTSGTDTQYF. In DNA, the CDR3 is TGTGCCAGCACCCCCGGGACTAGCGGCACAGATACGCAGTATTTT. J is TRBJ2-3 and V is TRBV4-2, with TRBD2 identical over 10 bases. The trim removed 7 bases at V and 1 base at J, leaving 5 bases unmatched. The germline CDR1 and CDR2 sequences are LGHNA and YNFKEQ. The CDR3 contains 15 residues.

The chain is built from TRBV6-2 or TRBV6-3 and TRBJ1-1; weak D call: TRBD1 (5 bases). The germline V gene encodes CDR1 MNHEY and CDR2 SVGEGT. V lost 6 bases and J 0 bases, leaving 23 bases between the germline ends. The length of the CDR3 is 18 residues. CDR3 DNA: TGTGCCAGCAGCCAAACCGGACCCATAGGGGATATGAACACTGAAGCTTTCTTT. Its translation: CASSQTGPIGDMNTEAFF.

V and J are TRBV3-1 (or the pseudogene TRBV3-2) and TRBJ2-3; no clear D. The CDR3 contains 14 residues. The V gene's germline CDR1 is LGHDT and CDR2 YNNKEL (reference sequence). V was shortened by 1 base and J by 2 bases, with 7 bases between the two germline ends. CDR3 coding DNA: TGTGCCAGCAGCCAAGGGGCATACACAGATACGCAGTATTTT. Translated, it gives CASSQGAYTDTQYF.

The chain joins TRBV5-1 to TRBJ1-4, with 8 bases aligning to TRBD1. From germline, CDR1 is SGHRS and CDR2 YFSETQ. V lost 4 bases to trimming and J lost 7 bases; unmatched junction nucleotides: 9. This CDR3 contains 15 residues. CDR3 sequence: CASSRTGGNVEKLFF. CDR3 sequence (DNA): TGCGCCAGCAGCAGAACAGGGGGAAATGTTGAAAAACTGTTTTTT. Full variable domain (missing parts from reference TRBV5-1 and TRBJ1-4): KAGVTQTPRYLIKTRGQQVTLSCSPISGHRSVSWYQQTPGQGLQFLFEYFSETQRNKGNFPGRFSGRQFSNSRSEMNVSTLELGDSALYLCASSRTGGNVEKLFFGSGTQLSVL.

This rearrangement joins TRBV4-3 to TRBJ2-2; D is possibly TRBD2 (5 bases). Trimming removed 4 bases from V and 5 bases from J, with 14 bases in between. The CDR3 has 15 residues. Per germline, CDR1 LGHNA and CDR2 YSLEER. CDR3 amino acids: CASSPGWERTGELFF. The CDR3 DNA sequence: TGCGCCAGCAGCCCAGGCTGGGAGAGGACCGGGGAGCTGTTTTTT.

The rearrangement joins TRBV27 to TRBJ1-6; possibly TRBD1 for D (5 bases). Germline V gene sequence: CDR1 MNHEY, CDR2 SMNVEV (reference sequence). V was cut by 7 bases and J by 0 bases, with 25 bases left in between. The CDR3 length is 20 residues. Here the CDR3 DNA reads TGTGCCAGCACCCCCCGACCGGGACTGCGAGGGAGCTCCTATAATTCACCCCTCCACTTT. Translated, it gives CASTPRPGLRGSSYNSPLHF.

This sequence joins TRBV7-7 and TRBJ2-3; possible D gene TRBD1, 6 bases. Trimming removed 5 bases at V and 0 bases at J, with 15 bases between. The CDR3 consists of 16 residues. Germline-derived CDR1 and CDR2 are SSHAT and FNYEAQ (reference sequence). The CDR3 nucleotides read TGTGCCAGCAGCGCCAGACTCACAGGGAGCACAGATACGCAGTATTTT. This encodes CASSARLTGSTDTQYF.

The DNA for the CDR3 is TGCGCCAGCAGCAAGACGGGACAGCCCCGGACCGGGGAGCTGTTTTTT. Protein sequence: CASSKTGQPRTGELFF. The chain is built from TRBV5-1 and TRBJ2-2, with 7 bases aligning to TRBD1. The CDR3 length is 16 residues. J gave up 5 bases and V 4 bases, and 11 bases lay outside the gene matches. Germline V lookup: CDR1 SGHRS, CDR2 YFSETQ. Full variable domain (rest looked up from reference TRBV5-1 and TRBJ2-2): KAGVTQTPRYLIKTRGQQVTLSCSPISGHRSVSWYQQTPGQGLQFLFEYFSETQRNKGNFPGRFSGRQFSNSRSEMNVSTLELGDSALYLCASSKTGQPRTGELFFGEGSRLTVL.

This chain connects TRBV6-5 to TRBJ1-2, with 12 bases identical to TRBD1. The J segment lost 6 bases and the V segment lost 8 bases, leaving 10 bases of the junction unmatched. The CDR3 is 15 amino acids. The germline V gene encodes CDR1 MNHEY and CDR2 SVGAGI. CDR3 loop: CASSSGTGGPDGYTF. The CDR3 DNA reads TGTGCCAGCTCCTCCGGGACAGGGGGCCCGGATGGCTACACCTTC.

This clone has just one count. The CDR3 sequence: CASSLAPGGDYGYTF. The CDR3, as DNA: TGTGCCAGCAGCTTGGCTCCGGGAGGGGACTATGGCTACACCTTC. V usage is TRBV5-4 and J usage is TRBJ1-2, with TRBD1 as a possible D gene (5 bases). Germline values: CDR1 SGHNT, CDR2 YYREEE (reference sequence). V was trimmed by 0 bases and J by 3 bases, leaving 12 bases between them. The CDR3 runs 15 residues.

CDR3 residues: CASSSSGTVPNYGYTF. The DNA for the CDR3 is TGTGCCAGCAGCTCCAGCGGGACAGTCCCTAACTATGGCTACACCTTC. J is TRBJ1-2 and V is TRBV7-2, with 7 bases aligning to TRBD1. CDR1 and CDR2 from the germline V gene are SGHTA and FQGNSA. J gave up 0 bases and V 4 bases, and 8 bases lay outside the gene matches. The CDR3 covers 16 residues.